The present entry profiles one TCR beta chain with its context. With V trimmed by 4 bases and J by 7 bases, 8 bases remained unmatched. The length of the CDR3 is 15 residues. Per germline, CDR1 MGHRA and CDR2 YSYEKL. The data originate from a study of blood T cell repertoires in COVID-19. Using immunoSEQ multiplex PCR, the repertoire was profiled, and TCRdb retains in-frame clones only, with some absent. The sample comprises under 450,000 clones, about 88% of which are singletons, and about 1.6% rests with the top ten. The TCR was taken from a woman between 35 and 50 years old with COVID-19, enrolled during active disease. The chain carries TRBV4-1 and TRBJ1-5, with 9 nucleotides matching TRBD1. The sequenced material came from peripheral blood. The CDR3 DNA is TGCGCCAGCAGCCTCCGGGACAGGGTAGACCAGCCCCAGCATTTT. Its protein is CASSLRDRVDQPQHF.